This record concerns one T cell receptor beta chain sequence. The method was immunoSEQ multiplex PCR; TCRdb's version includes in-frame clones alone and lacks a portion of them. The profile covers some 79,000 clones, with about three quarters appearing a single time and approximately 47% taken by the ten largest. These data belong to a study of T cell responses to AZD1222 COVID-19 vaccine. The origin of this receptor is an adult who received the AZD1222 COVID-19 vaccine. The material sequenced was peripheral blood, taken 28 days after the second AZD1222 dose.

CDR3 coding DNA: TGTGCCAGCAGCAAATTACCACAAGAGACCCAGTACTTC. This translates into CASSKLPQETQYF. The chain carries TRBV21-1 and TRBJ2-5. TRBV21-1 is marked as a pseudogene. This CDR3 is 13 amino acids long.